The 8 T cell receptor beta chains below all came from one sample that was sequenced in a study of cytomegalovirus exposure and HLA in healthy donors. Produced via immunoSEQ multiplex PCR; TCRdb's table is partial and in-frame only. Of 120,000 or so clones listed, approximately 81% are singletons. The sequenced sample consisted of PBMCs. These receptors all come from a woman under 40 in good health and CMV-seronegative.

The CDR3 sequence: CASSYVGGSGGGYTF. The CDR3 nucleotides are TGTGCCAGCAGTTACGTCGGGGGGTCGGGTGGTGGCTACACCTTC. The chain combines TRBV6-5 with TRBJ1-2, with D maybe TRBD1 (5 bases). Germline values: CDR1 MNHEY, CDR2 SVGAGI. There are 15 residues in the CDR3. V was pared by 2 bases and J by 7 bases, with 17 bases between.

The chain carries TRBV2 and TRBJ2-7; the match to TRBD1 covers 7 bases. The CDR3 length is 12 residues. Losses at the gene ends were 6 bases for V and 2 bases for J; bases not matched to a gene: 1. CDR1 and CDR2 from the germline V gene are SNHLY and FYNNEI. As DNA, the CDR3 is TGTGCCAGCAGGACAGGGCCCTACGAGCAGTACTTC. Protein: CASRTGPYEQYF. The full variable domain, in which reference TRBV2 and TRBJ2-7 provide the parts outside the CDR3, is EPEVTQTPSHQVTQMGQEVILRCVPISNHLYFYWYRQILGQKVEFLVSFYNNEISEKSEIFDDQFSVERPDGSNFTLKIRSTKLEDSAMYFCASRTGPYEQYFGPGTRLTVT.

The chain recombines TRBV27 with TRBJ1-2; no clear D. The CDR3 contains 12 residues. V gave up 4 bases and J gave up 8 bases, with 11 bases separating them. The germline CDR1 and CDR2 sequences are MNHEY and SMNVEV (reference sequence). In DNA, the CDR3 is TGTGCCAGCAGTTCTCAATTGAGCGGCTACACCTTC. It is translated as CASSSQLSGYTF.

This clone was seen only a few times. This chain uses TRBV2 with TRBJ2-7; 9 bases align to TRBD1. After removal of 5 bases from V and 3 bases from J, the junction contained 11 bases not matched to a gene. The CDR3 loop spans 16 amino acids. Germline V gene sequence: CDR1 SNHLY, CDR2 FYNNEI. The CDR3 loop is CASSPEGTGKIYEQYF. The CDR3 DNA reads TGTGCCAGCAGTCCAGAAGGGACAGGGAAAATCTACGAGCAGTACTTC.

The CDR3 reads CASSLFSVNEQFF. CDR3 nucleotides: TGTGCCAGCAGCTTATTCAGCGTCAATGAGCAGTTCTTC. The chain recombines TRBV13 with TRBJ2-1; D is unclear. This CDR3 has 13 amino acids. Trimming took 2 bases from V and 6 from J, leaving 8 bases between them. Per germline, CDR1 PRHDT and CDR2 FYEKMQ (reference sequence).

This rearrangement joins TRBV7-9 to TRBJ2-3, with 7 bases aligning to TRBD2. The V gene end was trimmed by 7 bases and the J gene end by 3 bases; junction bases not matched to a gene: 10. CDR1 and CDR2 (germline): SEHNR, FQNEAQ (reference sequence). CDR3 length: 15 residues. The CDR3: CASTEGAGSTDTQYF. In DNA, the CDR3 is TGTGCCAGCACCGAGGGAGCGGGGAGTACAGATACGCAGTATTTT.

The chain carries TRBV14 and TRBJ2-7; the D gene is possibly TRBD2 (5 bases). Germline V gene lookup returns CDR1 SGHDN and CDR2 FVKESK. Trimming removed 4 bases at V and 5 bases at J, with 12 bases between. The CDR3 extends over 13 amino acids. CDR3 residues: CASSPRARNEQYF. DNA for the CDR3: TGTGCCAGCAGCCCGAGGGCGAGGAACGAGCAGTACTTC.

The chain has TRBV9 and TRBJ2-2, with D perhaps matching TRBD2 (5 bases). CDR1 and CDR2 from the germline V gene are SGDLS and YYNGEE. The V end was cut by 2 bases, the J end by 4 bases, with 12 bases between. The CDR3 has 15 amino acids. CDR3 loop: CASSVREGSTGELFF. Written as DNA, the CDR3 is TGTGCCAGCAGCGTTCGGGAAGGATCCACCGGGGAGCTGTTTTTT.